This passage covers 3 T cell receptor beta chains from one sample sequenced in a study of tumor-infiltrating lymphocytes in primary liver carcinoma. Constant-region priming of approximately 500 ng total RNA yielded TCR beta cDNA. Employing slightly modified ARM-PCR, three nested multiplex PCR rounds were run, and these gave rise to the TCR beta libraries. Both of the initial two PCR rounds ran for nine to eleven cycles and employed TRBV1-TRBV30 forward primers alongside a C-beta reverse primer. TCRdb recomputed calls from the multiplex PCR reads with MiXCR, one row per CDR3 protein. The data contain roughly 32,000 distinct CDR3 sequences, over 60% of them seen just once; the ten biggest clones take up roughly 34%. The approximately 17-32 mg bulk tissue piece was not sorted before simultaneous RNA and DNA extraction. Specimen: liver tumor tissue from sampling region 5. Subset of the sample: tumor region T5, tumor centre. The receptors stem from a man between 35 and 55 years old with primary liver carcinoma and hepatitis B virus infection.

The rearrangement links TRBV6-2 or TRBV6-3 to TRBJ2-7; the D is unclear. The DNA matches TRBJ2-1 better at its end, which makes the J call doubtful. The CDR3 contains 15 residues. CDR1 and CDR2 (germline): MNHEY, SVGEGT. CDR3 sequence reads: CASSPHAHPSYEQFF. CDR3 in DNA: TGTGCCAGCAGTCCCCATGCGCACCCCTCCTACGAGCAGTTCTTC.

In regard to this clonotype: Germline and junction disagree at one end, which may indicate a read error. The chain combines TRBV6-6 with TRBJ1-3; maybe TRBD1 (5 bases). Germline V lookup: CDR1 MNHNY, CDR2 SVGAGI (reference sequence). The CDR3 runs to 12 residues. The CDR3 DNA reads as TGTGCCAGCAGTTGTGGGCAGGGCCCCATATATTTC. Its protein product is CASSCGQGPIYF.

Of note for this clonotype: The CDR3 does not end in the conserved phenylalanine or tryptophan, so this is likely a read error. V and J are TRBV5-6 and TRBJ2-2, with 10 bases that match TRBD1. The CDR3 is 15 residues long. Germline V lookup: CDR1 SGHDT, CDR2 YYEEEE. The CDR3 region has the DNA TGTGTCAGCACCTCCGGGACAGGGGTGACCGGGGAGCTGTTTCTT. Translated, it gives CVSTSGTGVTGELFL.